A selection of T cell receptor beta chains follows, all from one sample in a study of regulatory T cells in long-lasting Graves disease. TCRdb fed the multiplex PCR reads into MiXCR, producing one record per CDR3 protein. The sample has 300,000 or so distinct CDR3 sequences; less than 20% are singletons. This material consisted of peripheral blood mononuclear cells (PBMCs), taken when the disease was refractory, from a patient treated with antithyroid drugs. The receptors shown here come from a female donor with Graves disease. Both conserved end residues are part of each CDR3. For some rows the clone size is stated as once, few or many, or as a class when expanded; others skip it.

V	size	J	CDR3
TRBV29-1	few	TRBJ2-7	CSVSGTGVDEQYF
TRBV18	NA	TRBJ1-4	CASSPEGLPNEKLFF
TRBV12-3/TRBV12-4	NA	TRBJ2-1	CASSFPGLAGGNEQFF
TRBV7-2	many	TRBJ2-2	CASSPGWELFF
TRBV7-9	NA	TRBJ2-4	CASSLDRQVLAKNIQYF
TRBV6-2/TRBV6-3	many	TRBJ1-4	CASSYSRINEKLFF
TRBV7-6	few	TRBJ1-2	CASSPPGRVGTDGYTF
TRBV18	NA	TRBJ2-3	CASSPTVADTQYF
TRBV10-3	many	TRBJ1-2	CAISVGGRGYTF
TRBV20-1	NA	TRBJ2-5	CSARDISGKETQYF
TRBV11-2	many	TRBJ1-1	CASSPIKKRLTEAFF
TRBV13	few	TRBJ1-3	CASSYRTGGLSGNTIYF
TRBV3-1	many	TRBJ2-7	CASSPGTNEQYF
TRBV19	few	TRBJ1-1	CASGRTGARANTEAFF